This T cell receptor beta chain was identified during a study of neurological immune-mediated disorders. The time point was: longitudinal time-point 2. The CDR3 has 13 amino acids. The V gene's germline CDR1 is DFQATT and CDR2 SNEGSKA (reference sequence). The ends were cut back, 3 bases at V and 2 bases at J, with 10 bases in the middle. TCRdb re-derived calls from the 5' RACE reads in MiXCR, one entry per CDR3 protein. The sample holds roughly 49,000 distinct CDR3 sequences, roughly 13% seen once. The chain combines TRBV20-1 with TRBJ1-1; tentatively, D is TRBD1 (5 bases). The source material was PBMCs. The clonotype originates from a male donor with HTLV-1-associated myelopathy (HAM/TSP). CDR3 region: CSASAGLNTEAFF. CDR3 in DNA: TGCAGTGCTAGTGCGGGGCTTAACACTGAAGCTTTCTTT.